One and the same sample provided the 8 T cell receptor beta chains below, sequenced in a study of blood T cell repertoires in COVID-19. Libraries were prepared by immunoSEQ multiplex PCR; TCRdb keeps only in-frame clonotypes and omits some of them. This sample has roughly 67,000 clones, with 85% to 90% found just once. Input material: peripheral blood. The receptors originated from a woman aged 55-69 years with acute or convalescent COVID-19.

This clone was counted a single time. The rearrangement links TRBV19 to TRBJ1-2, with 8 bases lining up with TRBD1. From germline, CDR1 is LNHDA and CDR2 SQIVND (reference sequence). The CDR3 loop spans 18 amino acids. Trimming cost V 4 bases and J 1 base; bases outside gene matches: 14. The CDR3 region is CASSTPGQGAQGNYGYTF. CDR3 nucleotides: TGTGCCAGTAGTACTCCCGGGCAGGGGGCGCAGGGTAACTATGGCTACACCTTC.

V is TRBV6-2 or TRBV6-3 and J is TRBJ2-7; 7 nucleotides line up with TRBD1. J gave up 3 bases and V 0 bases, and 2 bases lay outside the gene matches. The CDR3 runs to 14 residues. Germline V gene data show CDR1 as MNHEY and CDR2 as SVGEGT. The CDR3 DNA reads as TGTGCCAGCAGTTACTCAGGGGGCTACTACGAGCAGTACGTC. Translated: CASSYSGGYYEQYV.

Only one count was recorded for this clone. This chain joins TRBV27 and TRBJ1-4, with 12 bases that match TRBD1. Trimming removed 3 bases from V and 1 base from J; junction bases left unmatched: 9. The CDR3 loop spans 19 amino acids. Per the germline V gene, CDR1 is MNHEY and CDR2 is SMNVEV (reference sequence). CDR3 loop: CASSFDPGQGAVTNEKLFF. CDR3 nucleotide sequence: TGTGCCAGCAGTTTCGATCCGGGACAGGGGGCTGTAACTAATGAAAAACTGTTTTTT.

The chain recombines TRBV5-1 with TRBJ2-5; D uncertain. V was clipped by 0 bases and J by 5 bases, with 11 bases between them. Germline V gene lookup returns CDR1 SGHRS and CDR2 YFSETQ. The CDR3 runs 14 residues. DNA for the CDR3: TGCGCCAGCAGCTTGGGACCCCTGAGGGAGACCCAGTACTTC. Protein sequence: CASSLGPLRETQYF.

A single count supports this clone. The CDR3 bases are TGTGCCAGCAGGGAGAGCGGGAGGGTATTAGATACGCAGTATTTT. Translation: CASRESGRVLDTQYF. The chain combines TRBV6-5 with TRBJ2-3; 10 bases match TRBD2. Germline loops: CDR1 MNHEY, CDR2 SVGAGI. This CDR3 has 15 amino acids. V shed 6 bases and J 5 bases; nucleotides not matched to a gene: 8.

This clone was recorded a few times. The chain joins TRBV9 to TRBJ2-2; TRBD1 agrees at 7 bases. CDR1 is SGDLS and CDR2 is YYNGEE in the germline V gene. The CDR3 sequence is 15 residues long. J gave up 0 bases and V 1 base, and 0 bases lay outside the gene matches. The CDR3 spells CASSVQGANTGELFF. In DNA, the CDR3 is TGTGCCAGCAGCGTACAGGGGGCGAACACCGGGGAGCTGTTTTTT. Looking up the rest from reference TRBV9 and TRBJ2-2 gives the full variable domain: DSGVTQTPKHLITATGQRVTLRCSPRSGDLSVYWYQQSLDQGLQFLIQYYNGEERAKGNILERFSAQQFPDLHSELNLSSLELGDSALYFCASSVQGANTGELFFGEGSRLTVL.

This chain links TRBV6-2 or TRBV6-3 with TRBJ1-5; D remains ambiguous. CDR1 and CDR2 from the germline V gene are MNHEY and SVGEGT. The CDR3 length is 13 residues. With 2 bases removed from V and 2 bases from J, the gap between germline ends came to 4 bases. CDR3 sequence: CASSYLGNQPQHF. As DNA, the CDR3 is TGTGCCAGCAGTTACCTTGGCAATCAGCCCCAGCATTTT.

This chain links TRBV19 with TRBJ2-2; 7 bases map to TRBD1. This CDR3 spans 17 amino acids. Germline V gene sequence: CDR1 LNHDA, CDR2 SQIVND (reference sequence). V lost 4 bases and J lost 1; bases outside the gene matches: 9. Written as DNA, the CDR3 is TGTGCCAGTAGTACGACAGGGTCCTGGTTGAACACCGGGGAGCTGTTTTTT. Protein: CASSTTGSWLNTGELFF.